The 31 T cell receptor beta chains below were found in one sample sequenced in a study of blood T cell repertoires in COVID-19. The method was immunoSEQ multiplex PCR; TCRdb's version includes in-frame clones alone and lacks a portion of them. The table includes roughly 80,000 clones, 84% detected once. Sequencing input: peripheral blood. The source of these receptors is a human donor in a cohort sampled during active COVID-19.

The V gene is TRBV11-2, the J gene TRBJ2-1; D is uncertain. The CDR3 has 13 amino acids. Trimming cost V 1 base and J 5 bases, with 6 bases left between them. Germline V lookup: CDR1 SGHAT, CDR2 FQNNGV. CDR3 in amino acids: CASSLGRNNEQFF. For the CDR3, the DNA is TGTGCCAGCAGCTTAGGCAGGAACAATGAGCAGTTCTTC.

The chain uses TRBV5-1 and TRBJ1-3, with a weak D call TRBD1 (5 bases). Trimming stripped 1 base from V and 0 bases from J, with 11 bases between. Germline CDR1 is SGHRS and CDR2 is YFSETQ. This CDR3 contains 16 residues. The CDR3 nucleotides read TGCGCCAGCAGCTTGAACAGGCCTAGCTCTGGAAACACCATATATTTT. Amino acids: CASSLNRPSSGNTIYF.

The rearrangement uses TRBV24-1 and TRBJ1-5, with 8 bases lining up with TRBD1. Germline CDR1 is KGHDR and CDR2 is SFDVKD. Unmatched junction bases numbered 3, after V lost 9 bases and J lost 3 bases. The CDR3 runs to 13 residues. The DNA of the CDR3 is TGTGCCACCGGGACAGGTGACAATCAGCCCCAGCATTTT. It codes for CATGTGDNQPQHF.

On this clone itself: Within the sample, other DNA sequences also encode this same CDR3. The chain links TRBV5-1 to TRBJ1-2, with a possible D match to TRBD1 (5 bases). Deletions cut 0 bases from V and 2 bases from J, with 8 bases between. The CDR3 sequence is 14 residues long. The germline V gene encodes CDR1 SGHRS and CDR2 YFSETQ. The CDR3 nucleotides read TGCGCCAGCAGCTTGGAAGGACAAAACTATGGCTACACCTTC. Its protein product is CASSLEGQNYGYTF.

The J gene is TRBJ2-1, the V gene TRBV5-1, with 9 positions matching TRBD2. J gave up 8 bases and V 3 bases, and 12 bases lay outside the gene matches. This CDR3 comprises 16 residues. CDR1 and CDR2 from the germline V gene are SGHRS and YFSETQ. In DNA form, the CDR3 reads TGCGCCAGCAGCTGGGGGCGGAGCGGGAGGTTTGATGAGCAGTTCTTC. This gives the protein CASSWGRSGRFDEQFF.

CDR3 amino acids: CASSEISGADRTDTQYF. The CDR3 DNA is TGTGCCAGCAGTGAAATATCTGGGGCTGATCGCACAGATACGCAGTATTTT. The genes are TRBV6-1 and TRBJ2-3, with D tentatively TRBD1 (5 bases). The CDR3 is made up of 17 amino acids. V was shortened by 2 bases and J by 1 base, with 16 bases between the two germline ends. Germline loops: CDR1 MNHNS, CDR2 SASEGT.

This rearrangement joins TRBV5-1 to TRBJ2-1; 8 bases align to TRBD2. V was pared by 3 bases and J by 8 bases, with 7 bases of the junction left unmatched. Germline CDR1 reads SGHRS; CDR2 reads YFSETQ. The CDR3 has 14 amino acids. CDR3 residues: CASSSLAGRDEQFF. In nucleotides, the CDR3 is TGCGCCAGCAGCTCTCTAGCGGGTAGAGATGAGCAGTTCTTC.

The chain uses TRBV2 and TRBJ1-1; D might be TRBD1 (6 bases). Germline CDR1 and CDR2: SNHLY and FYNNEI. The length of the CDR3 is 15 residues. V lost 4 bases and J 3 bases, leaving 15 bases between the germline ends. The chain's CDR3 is CASSGGQGHDTEAFF. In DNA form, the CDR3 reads TGTGCCAGCAGTGGGGGTCAGGGACACGACACTGAAGCTTTCTTT.

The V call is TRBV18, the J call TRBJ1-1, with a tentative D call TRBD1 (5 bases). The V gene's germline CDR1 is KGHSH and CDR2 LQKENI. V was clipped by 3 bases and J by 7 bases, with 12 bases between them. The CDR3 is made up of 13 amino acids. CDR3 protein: CASSPTVDSEAFF. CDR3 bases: TGTGCCAGCTCACCTACAGTAGACAGTGAAGCTTTCTTT.

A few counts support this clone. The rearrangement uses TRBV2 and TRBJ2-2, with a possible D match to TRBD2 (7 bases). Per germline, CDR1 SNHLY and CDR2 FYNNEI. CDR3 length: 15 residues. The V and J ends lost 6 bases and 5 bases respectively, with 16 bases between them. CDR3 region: CASRGLQGSTGELFF. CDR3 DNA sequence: TGTGCCAGCAGGGGACTACAGGGATCTACCGGGGAGCTGTTTTTT.

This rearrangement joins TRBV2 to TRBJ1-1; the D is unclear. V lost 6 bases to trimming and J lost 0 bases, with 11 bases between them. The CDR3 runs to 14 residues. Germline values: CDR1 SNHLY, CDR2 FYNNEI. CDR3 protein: CASSLETVNTEAFF. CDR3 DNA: TGTGCCAGCAGCTTAGAAACCGTGAACACTGAAGCTTTCTTT.

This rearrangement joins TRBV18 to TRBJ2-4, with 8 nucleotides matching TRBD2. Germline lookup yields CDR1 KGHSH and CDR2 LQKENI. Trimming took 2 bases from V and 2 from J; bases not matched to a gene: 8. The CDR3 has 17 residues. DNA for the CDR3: TGTGCCAGCTCACCAACGGTCGCGGGAGGTACCAAAAACATTCAGTACTTC. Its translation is CASSPTVAGGTKNIQYF.

Here the CDR3 DNA reads TGTGCCAGCAGCTTAGCTGGGCCCGAAAACGAGCAGTACTTC. Its translation: CASSLAGPENEQYF. The chain uses TRBV7-3 and TRBJ2-7; no reliable D call. Between the trimmed V and J ends, which lost 2 bases and 5 bases, there was a span of 13 bases. The CDR3 consists of 14 residues. The germline gives CDR1 SGHTA, CDR2 FQGTGA.

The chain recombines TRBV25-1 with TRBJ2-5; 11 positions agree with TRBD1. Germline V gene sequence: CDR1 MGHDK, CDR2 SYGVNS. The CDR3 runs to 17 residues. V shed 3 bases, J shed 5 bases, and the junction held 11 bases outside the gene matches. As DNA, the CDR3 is TGTGCCAGCAGTGACCCCCCAGGACAGGGGGCTGAGGAGACCCAGTACTTC. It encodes CASSDPPGQGAEETQYF.

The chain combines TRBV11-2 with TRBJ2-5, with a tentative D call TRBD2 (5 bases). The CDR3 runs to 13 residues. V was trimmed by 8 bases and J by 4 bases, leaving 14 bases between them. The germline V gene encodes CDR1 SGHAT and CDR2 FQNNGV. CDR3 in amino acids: CASQRGTRETQYF. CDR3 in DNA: TGTGCCAGCCAACGGGGTACCCGAGAGACCCAGTACTTC.

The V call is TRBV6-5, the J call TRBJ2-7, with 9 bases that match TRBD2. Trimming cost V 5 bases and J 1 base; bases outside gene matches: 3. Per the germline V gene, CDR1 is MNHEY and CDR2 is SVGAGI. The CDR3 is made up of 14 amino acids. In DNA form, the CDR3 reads TGTGCCAGCAGTACTAGCGGGCTTTCCTACGAGCAGTACTTC. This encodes CASSTSGLSYEQYF.

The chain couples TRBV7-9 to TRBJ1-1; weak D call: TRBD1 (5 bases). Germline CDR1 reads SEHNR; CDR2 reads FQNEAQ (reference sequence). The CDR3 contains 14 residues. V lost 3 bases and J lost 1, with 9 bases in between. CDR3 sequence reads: CASSLGQGNTEAFF. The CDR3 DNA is TGTGCCAGCAGCTTGGGTCAGGGGAACACTGAAGCTTTCTTT.

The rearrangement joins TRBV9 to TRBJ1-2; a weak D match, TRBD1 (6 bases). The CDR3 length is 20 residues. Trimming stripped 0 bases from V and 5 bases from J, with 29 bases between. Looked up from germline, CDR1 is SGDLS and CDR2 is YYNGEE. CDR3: CASSVVGAPLHPISPYGYTF. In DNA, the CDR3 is TGTGCCAGCAGCGTAGTGGGGGCCCCCCTCCACCCCATCTCACCATATGGCTACACCTTC.

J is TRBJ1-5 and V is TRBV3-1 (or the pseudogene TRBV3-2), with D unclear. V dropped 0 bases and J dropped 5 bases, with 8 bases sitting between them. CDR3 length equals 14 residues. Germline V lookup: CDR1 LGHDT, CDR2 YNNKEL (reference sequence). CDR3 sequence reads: CASSQDLRDQPQHF. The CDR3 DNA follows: TGTGCCAGCAGCCAAGATCTCCGAGATCAGCCCCAGCATTTT.

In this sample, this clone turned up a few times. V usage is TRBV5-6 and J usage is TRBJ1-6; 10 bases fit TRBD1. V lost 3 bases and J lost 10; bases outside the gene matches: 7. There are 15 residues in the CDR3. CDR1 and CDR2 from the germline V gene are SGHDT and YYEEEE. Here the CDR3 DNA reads TGTGCCAGCAGCTACGGGACAGGGGAAGGATCACCCCTCCACTTT. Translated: CASSYGTGEGSPLHF.

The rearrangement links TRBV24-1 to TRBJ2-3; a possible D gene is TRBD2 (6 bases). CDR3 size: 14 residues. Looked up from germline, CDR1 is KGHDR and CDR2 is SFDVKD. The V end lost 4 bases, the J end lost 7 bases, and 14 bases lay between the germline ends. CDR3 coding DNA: TGTGCCACCAGTGACCTGCGGACTATGAATACGCAGTATTTT. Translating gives CATSDLRTMNTQYF.

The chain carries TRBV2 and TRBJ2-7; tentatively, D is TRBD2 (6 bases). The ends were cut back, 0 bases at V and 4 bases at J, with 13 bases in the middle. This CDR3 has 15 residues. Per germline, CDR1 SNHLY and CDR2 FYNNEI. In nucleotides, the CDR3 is TGTGCCAGCAGTGAAGCCCAGGGAGGCTATTACGAGCAGTACTTC. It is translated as CASSEAQGGYYEQYF.

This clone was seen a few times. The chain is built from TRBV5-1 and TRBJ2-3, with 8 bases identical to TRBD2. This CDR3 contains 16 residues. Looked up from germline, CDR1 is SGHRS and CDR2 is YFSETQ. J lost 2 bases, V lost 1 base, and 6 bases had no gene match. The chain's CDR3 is CASSLPLAESTDTQYF. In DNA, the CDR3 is TGCGCCAGCAGCTTGCCACTAGCGGAGTCCACAGATACGCAGTATTTT.

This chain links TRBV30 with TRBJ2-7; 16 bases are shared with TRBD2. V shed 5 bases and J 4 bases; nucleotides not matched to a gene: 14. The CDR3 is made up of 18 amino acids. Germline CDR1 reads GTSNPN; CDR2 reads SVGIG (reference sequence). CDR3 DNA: TGTGCCTGGTCCCCAGGGACTAGCGGGGGGGCCGGACCTTACGAGCAGTACTTC. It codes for CAWSPGTSGGAGPYEQYF.

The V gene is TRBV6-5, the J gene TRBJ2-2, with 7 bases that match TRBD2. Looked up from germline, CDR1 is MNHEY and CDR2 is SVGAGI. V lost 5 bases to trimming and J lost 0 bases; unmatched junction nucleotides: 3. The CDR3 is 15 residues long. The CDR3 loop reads CASSRAGSNTGELFF. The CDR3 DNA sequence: TGTGCCAGCAGTAGAGCGGGATCGAACACCGGGGAGCTGTTTTTT.

The CDR3 region has the DNA TGCGCCAGCAGACTAGCGGGGACCTACAATGAGCAGTTCTTC. This sequence encodes CASRLAGTYNEQFF. J is TRBJ2-1 and V is TRBV10-2, with TRBD2 matching 10 bases. V gave up 6 bases and J gave up 2 bases; unmatched junction bases: 1. From germline, CDR1 is WSHSY and CDR2 SAAADI. The CDR3 sequence is 14 residues long.

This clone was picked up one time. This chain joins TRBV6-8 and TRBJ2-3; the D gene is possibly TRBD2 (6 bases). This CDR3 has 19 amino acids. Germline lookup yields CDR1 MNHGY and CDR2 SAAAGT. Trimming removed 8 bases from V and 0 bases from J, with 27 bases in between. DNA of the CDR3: TGTGCCAGCTCCCGGAGGGAGACTCGGGTGACCAGAAGCACAGATACGCAGTATTTT. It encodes CASSRRETRVTRSTDTQYF.

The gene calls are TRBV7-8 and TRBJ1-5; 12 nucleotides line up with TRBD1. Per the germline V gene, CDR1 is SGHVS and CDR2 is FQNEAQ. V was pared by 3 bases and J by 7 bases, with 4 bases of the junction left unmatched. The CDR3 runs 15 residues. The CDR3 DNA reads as TGTGCCAGCAGCTTGGGACAGGGGGCGAAGCAGCCCCAGCATTTT. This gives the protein CASSLGQGAKQPQHF.

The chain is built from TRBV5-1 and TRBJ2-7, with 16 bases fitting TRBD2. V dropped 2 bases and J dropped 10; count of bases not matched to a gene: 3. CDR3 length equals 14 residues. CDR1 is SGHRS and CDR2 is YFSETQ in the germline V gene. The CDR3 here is CASSLGTSGREQYF. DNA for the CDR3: TGCGCCAGCAGCTTAGGGACTAGCGGGAGGGAACAGTACTTC.

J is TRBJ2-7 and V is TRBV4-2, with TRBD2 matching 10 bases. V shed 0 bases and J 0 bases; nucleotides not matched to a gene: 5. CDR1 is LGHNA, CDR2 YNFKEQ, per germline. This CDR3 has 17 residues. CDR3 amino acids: CASSQDQASGSSYEQYF. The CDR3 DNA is TGTGCCAGCAGCCAAGATCAGGCTAGCGGGAGCTCCTACGAGCAGTACTTC.

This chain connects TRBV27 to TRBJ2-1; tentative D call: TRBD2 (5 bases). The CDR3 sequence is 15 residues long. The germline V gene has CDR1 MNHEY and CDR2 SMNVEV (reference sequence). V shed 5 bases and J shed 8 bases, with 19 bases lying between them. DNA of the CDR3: TGTGCCAGCAGTCGAATAGCGATCGATCTTCATGAGCAGTTCTTC. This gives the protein CASSRIAIDLHEQFF.